This T cell receptor beta chain was recovered during a study of PD-L1 blockade in urothelial cancer (TCRdb year 2017). General notes on the study: All patients started therapy in about 2014 and received atezolizumab 1,200 mg intravenously every 3 weeks. About nine tenths of the roughly 29 patients were males with bladder-origin urothelial cancer, and about 60% of the 29 reported a prior smoking history. An ECOG performance status of 0 or 1 was recorded for the patients, and 0 to 3 prior chemotherapy regimens had been received by the patients. Blood samples were analyzed at two time points: 3 weeks after treatment start (second dose) and 6 weeks after treatment start. Blood samples gave a median of about 150,000 T cells and tens of thousands of unique TCRs, with a median clonality of approximately 0.078. An exploratory multi-omic analysis was conducted of the somatic, immune and clinical correlates of response to PD-L1 blockade with atezolizumab in urothelial cancer. TCR sequencing covered pretreatment tumor samples and matched, serially collected peripheral blood taken before and after atezolizumab treatment. Durable clinical benefit meant progression-free survival longer than 6 months, and TCR features were also tested against progression-free and overall survival. In the same patients, whole exome sequencing and RNA sequencing of pretreatment tumors were performed in addition to TCR sequencing. Durable clinical benefit was achieved by nine patients and was not achieved by 20 patients. Some 30 patients had pretreatment blood TCR-seq, around 25 had at least one posttreatment blood collection, and around 25 had tumor TCR-seq.

Synthetic TCR analog templates were spiked into each PCR so that absolute template abundance could be estimated from read counts. Using the immunoSEQ assay, TCRbeta CDR3 regions were amplified from genomic DNA with bias-controlled V and J gene primers. Sequencing of rearranged TCRbeta segments was performed at approximately 20X coverage. As for the original processing: Clustering was used to correct sequencing errors, and CDR3s were annotated against IMGT to assign V, D and J genes. Out-of-frame and stop-codon sequences were excluded, and only productive TCRbeta rearrangements were used in downstream analyses. To compute clonality, Shannon entropy was normalized by the log of the number of unique productive sequences and then subtracted from one. Clones differing between time points or between blood and tumor were identified using Fisher's exact test with Benjamini-Hochberg correction, with an adjusted p below 0.01 applied as the threshold. Drawn from immuneACCESS, this table holds only the in-frame rearrangements with V and J called that TCRdb kept. Clones are partly lost; checked studies trace under half to an unresolved V gene and leave the rest unexplained. The V and J calls and clone size were taken over from that table, and D and trimming were inferred from the DNA. Counted in this sample were tens of thousands of clones; approximately 91% of them appeared once. The ten largest account for 10% to 12% of the sample.

Taken from the germline V gene, the CDR1 and CDR2 loops are KGHSH and LQKENI. Counted from cysteine to phenylalanine, this CDR3 has 15 amino acids. The DNA shown is the 45-base CDR3, in frame from base 1. V is trimmed back by 5 bases and J by 9 bases, and the junction contains 9 bases that no gene match accounts for. The sample's time point label, in plain terms: peripheral blood 6 weeks after treatment start. The cohort comprised around 31 patients with locally advanced or metastatic urothelial carcinoma treated at Memorial Sloan Kettering on a trial protocol. Peripheral blood mononuclear cells were collected pretreatment and during treatment, at between 1 and 8 total time points per patient. The Qiagen DNeasy Blood extraction kit was used to purify genomic DNA from total PBMCs and from tumor samples. PBMCs were collected pretreatment and during treatment and were isolated and stored as previously described.

Here is what the overall study found, with its caveats: Because the sample size was small (n ≈ 29) and many exploratory analyses were performed, the results are intended to be hypothesis-generating. Improved progression-free and overall survival was found to be associated with pretreatment peripheral blood TCR clonality below the median. Patients with durable benefit showed greater expansion of tumor-associated TCR clones in peripheral blood 3 weeks after starting treatment (n ≈ 20, p = 0.022).

This clone was seen only once. No cognate antigen has been identified for it. The input lacks base qualities; no much larger clone sits a single base away. Sequences were derived from PBMCs, sampled around atezolizumab (anti-PD-L1) treatment. The receptor chain draws on TRBV18 and TRBJ2-1; TRBD2 lines up with 11 middle nucleotides. The TCR comes from a man in his 60s with urothelial cancer. The CDR3 has the sequence CASSVSGRAQREQFF. DNA sequence: TGTGCCAGCTCAGTTAGCGGGAGGGCCCAACGTGAGCAGTTCTTC.